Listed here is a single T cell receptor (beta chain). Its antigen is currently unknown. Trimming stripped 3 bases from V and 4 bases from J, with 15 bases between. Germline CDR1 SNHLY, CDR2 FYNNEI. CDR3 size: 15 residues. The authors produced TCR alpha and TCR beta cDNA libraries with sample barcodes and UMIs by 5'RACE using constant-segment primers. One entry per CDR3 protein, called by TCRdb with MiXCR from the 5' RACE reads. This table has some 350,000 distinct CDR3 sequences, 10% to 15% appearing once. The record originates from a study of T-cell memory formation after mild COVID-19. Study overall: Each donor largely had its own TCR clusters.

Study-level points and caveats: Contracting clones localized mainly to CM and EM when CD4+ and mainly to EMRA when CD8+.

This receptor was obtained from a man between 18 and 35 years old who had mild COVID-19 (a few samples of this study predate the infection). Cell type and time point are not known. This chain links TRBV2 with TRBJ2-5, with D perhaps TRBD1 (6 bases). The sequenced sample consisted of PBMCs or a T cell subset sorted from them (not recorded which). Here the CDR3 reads CASSETGRAGETQYF. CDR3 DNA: TGTGCCAGCAGTGAGACAGGACGGGCTGGAGAGACCCAGTACTTC.